This T cell receptor beta chain was captured by sequencing in a study of vaccination and CD4 T cells after COVID-19. As for the study in general: The cells were exposed to overlapping spike peptides originating from SARS-CoV-2, HCoV-NL63, HCoV-OC43 and HCoV-229E for stimulation. Cultures designated as controls were supplied with a CEFX pool, an HIV-1 Nef pool, or no peptide.

Treatment reported: approximately 9-day PBMC culture with coronavirus spike peptide pools or control peptides (ViraFEST assay). First, ViraFEST expanded antigen-specific T cells with peptide pools, and next it sequenced the TCRs. Comment on this clonotype: Its antigen is unknown.

The Oncomine TCR Beta short-read assay was what sequenced the DNA obtained from cultured CD4+ T cells. Investigators obtained genomic DNA by extraction from cultured CD4+ T cells. TCRdb reanalysed the PCR reads using MiXCR and keeps one entry per CDR3 protein. The sample shows 20,000 to 25,000 distinct CDR3 sequences, 67% of them seen only once. The CDR3 runs to 13 residues. Germline V gives CDR1 DFQATT, CDR2 SNEGSKA (reference sequence). Unmatched junction bases numbered 6, after V lost 0 bases and J lost 11 bases. Sequences were derived from CD4+ T cells from blood, cultured in vitro, sampled after SARS-CoV-2 vaccination. V usage is TRBV20-1 and J usage is TRBJ1-2; 10 positions match TRBD1. This TCR was sampled from a human donor who received a COVID-19 vaccine. The CDR3 bases are TGCAGTGCTAGAGAGGGTCCGGGACAGGGGTACACCTTC. Translated, it gives CSAREGPGQGYTF.